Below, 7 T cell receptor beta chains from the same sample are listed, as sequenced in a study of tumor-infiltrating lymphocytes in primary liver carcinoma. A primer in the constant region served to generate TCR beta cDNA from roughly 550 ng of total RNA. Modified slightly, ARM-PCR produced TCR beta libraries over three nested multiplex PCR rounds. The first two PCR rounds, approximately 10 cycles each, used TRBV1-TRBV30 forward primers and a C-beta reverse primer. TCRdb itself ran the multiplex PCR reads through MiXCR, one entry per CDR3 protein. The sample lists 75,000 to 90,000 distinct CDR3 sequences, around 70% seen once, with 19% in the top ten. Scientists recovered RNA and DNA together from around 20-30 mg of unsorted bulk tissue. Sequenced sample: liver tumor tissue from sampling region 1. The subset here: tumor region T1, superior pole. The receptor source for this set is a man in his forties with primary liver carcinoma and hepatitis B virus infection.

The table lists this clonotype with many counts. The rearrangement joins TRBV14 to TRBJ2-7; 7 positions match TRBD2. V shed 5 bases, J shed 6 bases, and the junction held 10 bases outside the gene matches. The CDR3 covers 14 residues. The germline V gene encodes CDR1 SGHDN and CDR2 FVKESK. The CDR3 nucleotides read TGTGCCAGCAGCACTTCAGCGGGGTCTCTCGAGCAGTACTTC. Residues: CASSTSAGSLEQYF.

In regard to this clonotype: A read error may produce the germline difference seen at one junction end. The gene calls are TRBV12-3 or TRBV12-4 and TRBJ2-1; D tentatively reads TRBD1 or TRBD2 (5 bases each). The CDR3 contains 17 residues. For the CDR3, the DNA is TGTGCCAGTCCTAGGGGAGTGGGAGAAGGCTCCTACGATGAGCAGTTCTTC. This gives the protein CASPRGVGEGSYDEQFF.

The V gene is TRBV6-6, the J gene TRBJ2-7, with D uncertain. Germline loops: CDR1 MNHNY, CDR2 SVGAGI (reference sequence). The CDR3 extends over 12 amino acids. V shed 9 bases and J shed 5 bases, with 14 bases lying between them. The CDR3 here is CASCYDKDEQYF. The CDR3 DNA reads TGTGCCAGTTGTTATGACAAGGACGAGCAGTACTTC.

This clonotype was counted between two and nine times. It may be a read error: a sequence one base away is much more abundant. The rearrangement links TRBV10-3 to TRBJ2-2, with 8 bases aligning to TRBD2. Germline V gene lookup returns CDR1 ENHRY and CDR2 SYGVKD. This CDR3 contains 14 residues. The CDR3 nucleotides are TGTGCCATCAGTGCCACTAGCGGCACCGGGGACCTGTTTTTT. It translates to CAISATSGTGDLFF.

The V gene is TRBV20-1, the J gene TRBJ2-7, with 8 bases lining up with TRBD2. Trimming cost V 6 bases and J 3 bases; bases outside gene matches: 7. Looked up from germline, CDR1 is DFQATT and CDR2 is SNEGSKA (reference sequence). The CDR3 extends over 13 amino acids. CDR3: CSACGGLDYEQYF. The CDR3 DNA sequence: TGCAGTGCCTGTGGGGGACTAGACTACGAGCAGTACTTC.

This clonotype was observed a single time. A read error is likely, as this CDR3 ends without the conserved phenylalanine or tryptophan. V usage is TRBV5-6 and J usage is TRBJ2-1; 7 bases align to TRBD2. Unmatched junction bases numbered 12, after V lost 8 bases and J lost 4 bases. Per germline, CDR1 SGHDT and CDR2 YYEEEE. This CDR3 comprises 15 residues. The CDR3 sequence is CARTSRAGEYNEQFL. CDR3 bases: TGTGCCAGGACCTCGAGGGCGGGGGAGTACAATGAGCAGTTCTTA.

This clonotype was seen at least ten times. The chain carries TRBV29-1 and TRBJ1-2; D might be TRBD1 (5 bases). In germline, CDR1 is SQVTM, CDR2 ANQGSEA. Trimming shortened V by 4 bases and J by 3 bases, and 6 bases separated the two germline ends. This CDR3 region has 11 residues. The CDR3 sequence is CSVGQHYGYTF. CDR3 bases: TGCAGCGTTGGACAGCACTATGGCTACACCTTC.